What follows are 25 T cell receptor beta chains derived from one specimen sequenced in a study of blood T cells in healthy people across ages. PCR was performed a second time for roughly 7 to 12 cycles using a sample-barcoded 5' primer and a J-beta primer mix. TCRdb called the 5' RACE reads again in MiXCR, with one record for every CDR3 protein. Of more than 700,000 distinct CDR3 sequences in the sample, roughly 53% were seen once. Sequencing was done on a sample of blood. Receptors originate from an elderly man in good health.

The chain uses TRBV7-3 and TRBJ2-1, with no clear D. CDR3 length equals 13 residues. With 5 bases removed from V and 3 bases from J, the gap between germline ends came to 8 bases. The germline V gene has CDR1 SGHTA and CDR2 FQGTGA. CDR3 DNA: TGTGCCAGCAGCCAACCTGGCTACAATGAGCAGTTCTTC. Amino acid sequence: CASSQPGYNEQFF.

The rearrangement joins TRBV11-2 to TRBJ2-4, with TRBD1 matching over 7 bases. This CDR3 is 15 amino acids long. Unmatched junction bases numbered 4, after V lost 0 bases and J lost 5 bases. Germline CDR1 and CDR2: SGHAT and FQNNGV. This CDR3 is CASSLEGQQQNIQYF. The CDR3 DNA reads as TGTGCCAGCAGCTTAGAGGGACAGCAGCAAAACATTCAGTACTTC.

This rearrangement joins TRBV29-1 to TRBJ2-1; TRBD2 matches at 9 bases. Losses at the gene ends were 7 bases for V and 3 bases for J; bases not matched to a gene: 7. Germline CDR1 SQVTM, CDR2 ANQGSEA. The CDR3 is 14 amino acids. The CDR3, as DNA: TGCAGCGCCGGGACTAGCTCGCGCTACAATGAGCAGTTCTTC. It encodes CSAGTSSRYNEQFF.

The chain links TRBV6-6 to TRBJ1-1; D is uncertain. The CDR3 loop spans 14 amino acids. V lost 7 bases and J lost 4, with 16 bases in between. The V gene's germline CDR1 is MNHNY and CDR2 SVGAGI (reference sequence). This chain's CDR3 is CASIPLWPPTEAFF. The DNA for the CDR3 is TGTGCCAGCATCCCCCTCTGGCCCCCCACTGAAGCTTTCTTT.

The gene calls are TRBV12-3 or TRBV12-4 and TRBJ1-2, with TRBD1 matching over 10 bases. V lost 2 bases, J lost 7 bases, and 7 bases stayed unmatched. This CDR3 comprises 15 residues. CDR3 region: CASSLRDRGGGGYTF. The CDR3 DNA sequence: TGTGCCAGCAGTTTAAGGGACAGGGGAGGAGGTGGCTACACCTTC.

This clonotype was seen only once. This chain connects TRBV20-1 to TRBJ2-5; maybe TRBD2 (6 bases). Germline lookup yields CDR1 DFQATT and CDR2 SNEGSKA (reference sequence). The CDR3 totals 13 residues. The V end lost 0 bases, the J end lost 5 bases, and 10 bases lay between the germline ends. Here the CDR3 DNA reads TGCAGTGCTAGAGATTTTGGAGGGGAGACCCAGTACTTC. Protein: CSARDFGGETQYF.

The chain has TRBV12-3 or TRBV12-4 and TRBJ2-1, with a weak D call TRBD2 (6 bases). Trimming removed 5 bases from V and 4 bases from J, with 15 bases in between. CDR3 size: 15 residues. Here the CDR3 DNA reads TGTGCCAGCAGTCGAGCCGGCGGGATATACAATGAGCAGTTCTTC. Amino acids: CASSRAGGIYNEQFF.

The rearrangement joins TRBV28 to TRBJ2-7; no firm D call. Germline V lookup: CDR1 MDHEN, CDR2 SYDVKM. V was pared by 2 bases and J by 0 bases, with 11 bases between. The CDR3 totals 15 residues. Here the CDR3 reads CASSLPRDDSYEQYF. DNA of the CDR3: TGTGCCAGCAGTTTACCTCGAGACGACTCCTACGAGCAGTACTTC.

This clonotype was counted a few times. The chain joins TRBV5-1 to TRBJ2-1; D uncertain. CDR1 SGHRS and CDR2 YFSETQ come from the germline V gene. This CDR3 is 13 amino acids long. The V gene lost 0 bases and the J gene lost 4 bases, with 5 bases spanning the gap. The CDR3 coding sequence is TGCGCCAGCAGCTTGGTTCCGTACAATGAGCAGTTCTTC. Translation: CASSLVPYNEQFF.

V usage is TRBV7-9 and J usage is TRBJ1-1, with D tentatively TRBD1 (6 bases). CDR1 is SEHNR, CDR2 FQNEAQ, per germline (reference sequence). The CDR3 covers 14 residues. Trimming took 10 bases from V and 4 from J, leaving 19 bases between them. The CDR3 loop reads CANQLPGAVTEAFF. CDR3 sequence (DNA): TGTGCCAATCAACTCCCGGGGGCGGTCACTGAAGCTTTCTTT.

This chain links TRBV20-1 with TRBJ2-7, with unresolved D. Germline values: CDR1 DFQATT, CDR2 SNEGSKA (reference sequence). This CDR3 is 13 amino acids long. V lost 7 bases, J lost 0 bases, and 13 bases lay in between. The CDR3 reads CSVTSGYSYEQYF. The CDR3 DNA is TGCAGTGTCACTTCCGGATACTCCTACGAGCAGTACTTC.

V and J are TRBV12-3 or TRBV12-4 and TRBJ2-3; D remains ambiguous. Trimming removed 3 bases from V and 0 bases from J, with 19 bases in between. The CDR3 is 18 amino acids. The chain's CDR3 is CASSFDQLGTFSTDTQYF. In DNA, the CDR3 is TGTGCCAGCAGTTTTGACCAGCTTGGCACTTTTAGCACAGATACGCAGTATTTT.

This chain links TRBV2 with TRBJ2-1; D gene unclear. The CDR3 is made up of 11 amino acids. Germline CDR1 SNHLY, CDR2 FYNNEI. The V end was cut by 6 bases, the J end by 5 bases, with 5 bases between. As DNA, the CDR3 is TGTGCCAGCAGGGAAAACAATGAGCAGTTCTTC. It encodes CASRENNEQFF.

The chain employs TRBV2 and TRBJ2-7; the D gene is possibly TRBD2 (5 bases). This CDR3 is 15 amino acids long. The V end lost 6 bases, the J end lost 2 bases, and 17 bases lay between the germline ends. Germline-derived CDR1 and CDR2 are SNHLY and FYNNEI. CDR3 DNA: TGTGCCAGCAGAGGCCTGGACTTCACCCCCTACGAGCAGTACTTC. Translating gives CASRGLDFTPYEQYF.

This chain connects TRBV25-1 to TRBJ2-1, with TRBD1 matching over 8 bases. Germline assignment: CDR1 MGHDK and CDR2 SYGVNS. The CDR3 totals 12 residues. V was clipped by 5 bases and J by 9 bases; unmatched bases: 3. CDR3 nucleotide sequence: TGTGCCAGCAGTACAGGGGGAGTTGAGCAGTTCTTC. Translating gives CASSTGGVEQFF.

The chain has TRBV5-1 and TRBJ2-3, with 8 bases aligning to TRBD2. With V trimmed by 4 bases and J by 1 base, 5 bases remained unmatched. In germline, CDR1 is SGHRS, CDR2 YFSETQ. The CDR3 totals 15 residues. The CDR3 DNA reads TGCGCCAGCAGCCCTAGCGGGCCCCGCACAGATACGCAGTATTTT. It translates to CASSPSGPRTDTQYF.

V and J are TRBV20-1 and TRBJ2-1, with 7 bases matching TRBD2. The CDR3 sequence is 16 residues long. The germline gives CDR1 DFQATT, CDR2 SNEGSKA (reference sequence). V lost 2 bases, J lost 3 bases, and 10 bases stayed unmatched. The chain's CDR3 is CSARLGGRLYYNEQFF. Written as DNA, the CDR3 is TGCAGTGCTAGACTGGGCGGGAGACTCTACTACAATGAGCAGTTCTTC.

The V and J genes are TRBV5-4 and TRBJ2-3; D gene ambiguous. V was cut by 7 bases and J by 0 bases, with 9 bases left in between. The CDR3 extends over 13 amino acids. Looked up from germline, CDR1 is SGHNT and CDR2 is YYREEE (reference sequence). This CDR3 is CASGAPSTDTQYF. As DNA, the CDR3 is TGTGCCAGCGGAGCGCCTAGCACAGATACGCAGTATTTT.

This clonotype appeared a single time. This may arise from a read error, as a much more abundant clone is one base away. The chain is built from TRBV11-1 and TRBJ2-7, with 12 nucleotides matching TRBD1. Germline CDR1 reads SGHAT; CDR2 reads FQDESV (reference sequence). The CDR3 runs 19 residues. The CDR3, as DNA: TGTACCAGCAGCGTATTGTCCGGGACAGGGGGCTTCAAGTCCTACGAGCAGTACTTC. Protein: CTSSVLSGTGGFKSYEQYF.

The chain has TRBV20-1 and TRBJ2-7; the match to TRBD1 covers 8 bases. This CDR3 is built from 13 residues. V gave up 1 base and J gave up 5 bases; unmatched junction bases: 4. Germline CDR1 and CDR2: DFQATT and SNEGSKA (reference sequence). Here the CDR3 reads CSARGGTGNEQYF. In DNA, the CDR3 is TGCAGTGCTAGAGGGGGGACAGGAAACGAGCAGTACTTC.

The gene calls are TRBV14 and TRBJ2-7; the D call may be TRBD1 or TRBD2 (5 bases each). V was pared by 4 bases and J by 3 bases, with 16 bases between. Germline CDR1 is SGHDN and CDR2 is FVKESK. CDR3 length equals 15 residues. The CDR3, as DNA: TGTGCCAGCAGCCCCCCCGGGACGGGGTACTACGAGCAGTACTTC. This sequence encodes CASSPPGTGYYEQYF.

The chain is built from TRBV6-1 and TRBJ1-1, with D possibly being TRBD1 (5 bases). V lost 11 bases to trimming and J lost 6 bases, with 16 bases between them. Germline V CDR1 and CDR2: MNHNS, SASEGT. The CDR3 covers 12 residues. The CDR3 loop is CAGGAWGSEAFF. The CDR3 DNA is TGTGCCGGCGGGGCGTGGGGGTCTGAAGCTTTCTTT.

The V gene is TRBV24-1, the J gene TRBJ2-3; maybe TRBD2 (7 bases). V shed 5 bases and J shed 2 bases, with 16 bases lying between them. Germline V gene lookup returns CDR1 KGHDR and CDR2 SFDVKD. This CDR3 has 16 amino acids. CDR3 in DNA: TGTGCCACCAGTGCCAAAACGGGGGGCCTCACAGATACGCAGTATTTT. Translated, it gives CATSAKTGGLTDTQYF.

This clonotype was detected only once. The chain links TRBV7-9 to TRBJ2-7; 7 positions agree with TRBD2. Gene TRBJ2-5 matches the end of the DNA better, so the J call may be wrong. The length of the CDR3 is 13 residues. Germline CDR1 and CDR2: SEHNR and FQNEAQ (reference sequence). The CDR3 coding sequence is TGTGCCAGCAGCGATACTAGCGAAGAGACCCAGTACTTC. Protein product: CASSDTSEETQYF.

This chain links TRBV16 with TRBJ2-5; TRBD2 matches at 7 bases. Trimming at V came to 2 bases and at J to 3 bases, leaving 0 bases not matched to a gene. CDR1 is KGHSY and CDR2 is FQNENV in the germline V gene. This CDR3 has 13 amino acids. In DNA form, the CDR3 reads TGTGCCAGCAGCCAAGGGAGGGAAGAGACCCAGTACTTC. Protein: CASSQGREETQYF.